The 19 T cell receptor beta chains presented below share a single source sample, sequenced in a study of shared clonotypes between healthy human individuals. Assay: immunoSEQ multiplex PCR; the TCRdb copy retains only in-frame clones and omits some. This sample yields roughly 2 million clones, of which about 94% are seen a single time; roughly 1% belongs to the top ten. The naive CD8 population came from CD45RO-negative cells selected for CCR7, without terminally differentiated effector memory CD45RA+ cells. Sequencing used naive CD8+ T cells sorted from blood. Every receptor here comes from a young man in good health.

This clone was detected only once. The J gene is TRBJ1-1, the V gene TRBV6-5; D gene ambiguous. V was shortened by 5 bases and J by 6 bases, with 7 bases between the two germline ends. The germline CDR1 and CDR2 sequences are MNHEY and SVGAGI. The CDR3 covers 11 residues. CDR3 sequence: CASSHPPEAFF. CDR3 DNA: TGTGCCAGCAGTCACCCCCCTGAAGCTTTCTTT.

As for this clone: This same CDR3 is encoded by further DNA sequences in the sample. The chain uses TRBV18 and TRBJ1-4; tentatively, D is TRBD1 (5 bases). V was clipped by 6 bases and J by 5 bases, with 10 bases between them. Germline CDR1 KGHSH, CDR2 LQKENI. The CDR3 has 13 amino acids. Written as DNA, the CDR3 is TGTGCCAGCTCGCCGGGACGAAATGAAAAACTGTTTTTT. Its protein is CASSPGRNEKLFF.

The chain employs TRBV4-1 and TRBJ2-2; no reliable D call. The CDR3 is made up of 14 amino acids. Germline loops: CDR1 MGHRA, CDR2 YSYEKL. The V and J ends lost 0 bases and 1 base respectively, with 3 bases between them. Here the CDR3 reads CASSQEVNTGELFF. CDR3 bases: TGCGCCAGCAGCCAAGAAGTGAACACCGGGGAGCTGTTTTTT.

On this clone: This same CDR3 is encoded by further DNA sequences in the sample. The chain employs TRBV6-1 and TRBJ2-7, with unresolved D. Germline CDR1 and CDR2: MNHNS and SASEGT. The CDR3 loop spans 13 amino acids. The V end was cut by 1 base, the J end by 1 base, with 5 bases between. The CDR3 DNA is TGTGCCAGCAGTGAAGGGATTTCCTACGAGCAGTACTTC. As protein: CASSEGISYEQYF.

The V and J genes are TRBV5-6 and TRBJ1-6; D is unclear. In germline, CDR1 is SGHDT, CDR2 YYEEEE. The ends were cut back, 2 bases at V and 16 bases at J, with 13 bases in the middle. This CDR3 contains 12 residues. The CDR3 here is CASSFGAGLLHF. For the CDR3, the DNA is TGTGCCAGCAGCTTTGGCGCTGGTTTGCTCCACTTT.

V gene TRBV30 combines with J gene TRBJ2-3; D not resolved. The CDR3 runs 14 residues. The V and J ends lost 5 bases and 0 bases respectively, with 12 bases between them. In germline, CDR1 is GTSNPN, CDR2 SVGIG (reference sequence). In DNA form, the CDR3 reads TGTGCCTGGTCTATAGCCCTTAGCACAGATACGCAGTATTTT. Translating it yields CAWSIALSTDTQYF.

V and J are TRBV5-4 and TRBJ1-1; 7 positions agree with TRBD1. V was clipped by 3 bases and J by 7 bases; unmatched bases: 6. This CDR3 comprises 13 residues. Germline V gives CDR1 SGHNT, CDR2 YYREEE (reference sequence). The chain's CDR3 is CASSWGQMGEAFF. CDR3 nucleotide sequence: TGTGCCAGCAGCTGGGGACAGATGGGTGAAGCTTTCTTT.

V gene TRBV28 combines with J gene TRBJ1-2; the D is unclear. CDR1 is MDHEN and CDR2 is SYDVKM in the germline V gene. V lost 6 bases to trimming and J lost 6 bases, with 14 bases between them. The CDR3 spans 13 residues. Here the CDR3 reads CASSPLIGDGYTF. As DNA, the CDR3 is TGTGCCAGCAGCCCTCTGATCGGGGATGGCTACACCTTC.

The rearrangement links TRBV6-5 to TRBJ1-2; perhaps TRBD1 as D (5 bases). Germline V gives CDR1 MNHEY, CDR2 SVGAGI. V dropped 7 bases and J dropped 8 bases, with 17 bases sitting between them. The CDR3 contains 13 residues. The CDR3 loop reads CASTHTGLDGYTF. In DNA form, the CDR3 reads TGTGCCAGCACCCATACAGGTCTCGACGGCTACACCTTC.

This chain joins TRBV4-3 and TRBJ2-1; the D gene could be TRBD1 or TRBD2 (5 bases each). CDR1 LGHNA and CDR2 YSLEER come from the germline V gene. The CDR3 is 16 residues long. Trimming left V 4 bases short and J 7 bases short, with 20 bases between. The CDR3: CASSPEGTRIGNEQFF. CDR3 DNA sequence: TGCGCCAGCAGCCCTGAGGGGACCCGGATTGGGAATGAGCAGTTCTTC.

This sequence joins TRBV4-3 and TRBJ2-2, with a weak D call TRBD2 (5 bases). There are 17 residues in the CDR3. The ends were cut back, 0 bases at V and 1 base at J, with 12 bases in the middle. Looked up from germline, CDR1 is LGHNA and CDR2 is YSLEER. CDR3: CASSQDLEGWNTGELFF. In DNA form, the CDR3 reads TGCGCCAGCAGCCAAGATCTAGAGGGTTGGAACACCGGGGAGCTGTTTTTT.

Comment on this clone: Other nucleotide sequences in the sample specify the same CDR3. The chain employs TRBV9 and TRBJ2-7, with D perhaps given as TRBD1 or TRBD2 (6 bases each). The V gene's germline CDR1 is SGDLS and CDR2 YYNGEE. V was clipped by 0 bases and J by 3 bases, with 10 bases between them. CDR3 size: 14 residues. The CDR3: CASSVEGGIYEQYF. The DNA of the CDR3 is TGTGCCAGCAGCGTAGAGGGGGGAATCTACGAGCAGTACTTC. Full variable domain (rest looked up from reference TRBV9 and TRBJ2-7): DSGVTQTPKHLITATGQRVTLRCSPRSGDLSVYWYQQSLDQGLQFLIQYYNGEERAKGNILERFSAQQFPDLHSELNLSSLELGDSALYFCASSVEGGIYEQYFGPGTRLTVT.

The CDR3 sequence: CASSKPGHSNAVTSPLHF. DNA for the CDR3: TGTGCCAGTAGTAAACCGGGACATTCAAACGCGGTTACTTCACCCCTCCACTTT. The genes are TRBV19 and TRBJ1-6, with D perhaps TRBD1 (6 bases). From germline, CDR1 is LNHDA and CDR2 SQIVND (reference sequence). The CDR3 is 18 amino acids. Trimming cost V 4 bases and J 9 bases, with 25 bases left between them.

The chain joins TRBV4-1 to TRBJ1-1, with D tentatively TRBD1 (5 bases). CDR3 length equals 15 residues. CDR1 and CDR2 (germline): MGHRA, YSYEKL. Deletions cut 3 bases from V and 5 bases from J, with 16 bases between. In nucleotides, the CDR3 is TGCGCCAGCAGCCACCATTCGGCGGGGGGGACTGAAGCTTTCTTT. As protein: CASSHHSAGGTEAFF.

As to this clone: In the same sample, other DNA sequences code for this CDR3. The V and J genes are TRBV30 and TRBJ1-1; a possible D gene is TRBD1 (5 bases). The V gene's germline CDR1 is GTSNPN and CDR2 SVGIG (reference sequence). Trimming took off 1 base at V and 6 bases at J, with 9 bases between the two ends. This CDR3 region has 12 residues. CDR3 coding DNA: TGTGCCTGGAGTGAGGGGCTACCTGAAGCTTTCTTT. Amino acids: CAWSEGLPEAFF. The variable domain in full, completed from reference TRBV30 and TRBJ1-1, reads SQTIHQWPATLVQPVGSPLSLECTVEGTSNPNLYWYRQAAGRGLQLLFYSVGIGQISSEVPQNLSASRPQDRQFILSSKKLLLSDSGFYLCAWSEGLPEAFFGQGTRLTVV.

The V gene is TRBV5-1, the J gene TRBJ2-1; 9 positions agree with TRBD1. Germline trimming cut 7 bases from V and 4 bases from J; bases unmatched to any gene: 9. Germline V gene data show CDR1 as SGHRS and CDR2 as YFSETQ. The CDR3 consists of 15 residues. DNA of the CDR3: TGCGCCAGCTTCAAAGGGACAGGGCGTTACAATGAGCAGTTCTTC. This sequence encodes CASFKGTGRYNEQFF.

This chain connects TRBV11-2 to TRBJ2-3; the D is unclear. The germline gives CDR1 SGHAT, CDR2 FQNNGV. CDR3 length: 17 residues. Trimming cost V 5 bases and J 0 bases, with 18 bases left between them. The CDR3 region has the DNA TGTGCCAGCAGCCCCCCTGTCCGGCCAATAAGCACAGATACGCAGTATTTT. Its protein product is CASSPPVRPISTDTQYF.

CDR3 sequence (DNA): TGTGCCAGCAGCTTTCGGGGGGAAAACATTCAGTACTTC. This sequence encodes CASSFRGENIQYF. The chain carries TRBV7-9 and TRBJ2-4, with 7 bases identical to TRBD2. Germline V lookup: CDR1 SEHNR, CDR2 FQNEAQ (reference sequence). Trimming cost V 3 bases and J 5 bases; bases outside gene matches: 1. The CDR3 spans 13 residues.

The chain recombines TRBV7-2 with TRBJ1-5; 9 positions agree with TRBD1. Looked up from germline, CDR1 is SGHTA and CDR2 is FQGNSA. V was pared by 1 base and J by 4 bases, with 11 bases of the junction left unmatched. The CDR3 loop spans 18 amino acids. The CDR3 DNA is TGTGCCAGCAGCTTAGAGGCCCGGACAGGGGACCCAAATCAGCCCCAGCATTTT. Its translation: CASSLEARTGDPNQPQHF.